Reported below is one T cell receptor (beta chain). Its target is not known. This specimen comes from a study of response to subunit inactivated influenza vaccine. General observations from the study: Authors proposed each seasonal influenza vaccination draws in few new T cells.

TCRdb re-analysed the RT-PCR reads in MiXCR, keeping a single row per CDR3 protein. The data contain about 700,000 distinct CDR3 sequences, 13% to 15% of them singletons. Trimming shortened V by 4 bases and J by 7 bases, and 23 bases separated the two germline ends. The CDR3 spans 16 residues. Germline V gives CDR1 SGHRS, CDR2 YFSETQ. This chain uses TRBV5-1 with TRBJ2-5; TRBD1 or TRBD2 may be the D gene (5 bases each). Source: PBMCs from blood, taken 14 days before vaccination. This TCR came from a middle-aged man who received an inactivated influenza vaccine. In nucleotides, the CDR3 is TGCGCCAGCAGCCCCCGGTCGGGACCCACGAAGGGGACCCAGTACTTC. Translation gives CASSPRSGPTKGTQYF.